This entry lists 3 T cell receptor beta chains sequenced from one sample in a study of blood T cell repertoires in COVID-19. Clones were read by immunoSEQ multiplex PCR, and TCRdb kept only the in-frame ones, dropping some. The sample has approximately 100,000 clones, about four fifths seen once; the top ten hold 12%. Sample: peripheral blood. These receptors were collected from a human donor in a cohort sampled during active COVID-19.

The chain has TRBV7-3 and TRBJ1-2, with a weak D call TRBD1 (5 bases). Germline CDR1 and CDR2: SGHTA and FQGTGA. There are 15 residues in the CDR3. V was pared by 3 bases and J by 5 bases, with 16 bases between. The chain's CDR3 is CASSLHSGGDYGYTF. CDR3 DNA sequence: TGTGCCAGCAGCTTGCATAGCGGGGGGGATTATGGCTACACCTTC.

V is TRBV6-5 and J is TRBJ2-7; D possibly corresponds to TRBD1 (6 bases). Germline V gives CDR1 MNHEY, CDR2 SVGAGI. Trimming took off 6 bases at V and 7 bases at J, with 16 bases between the two ends. The CDR3 is 13 amino acids. This CDR3 is CASSTGTDREQYF. In DNA form, the CDR3 reads TGTGCCAGCAGCACAGGGACCGACCGTGAGCAGTACTTC.

The chain joins TRBV4-2 to TRBJ2-6; perhaps TRBD2 as D (5 bases). Germline values: CDR1 LGHNA, CDR2 YNFKEQ. Trimming took off 4 bases at V and 0 bases at J, with 7 bases between the two ends. The CDR3 sequence is 15 residues long. CDR3 amino acids: CASSPGNSGANVLTF. The CDR3 DNA reads TGTGCCAGCAGCCCCGGGAACTCTGGGGCCAACGTCCTGACTTTC.